The next 3 T cell receptor beta chains were all read from a single sample in a study of CD8+ T cells in alopecia areata. Extracted RNA was reverse transcribed, and the resulting cDNA served as sequencing template. Profiled with immunoSEQ multiplex PCR; TCRdb holds only in-frame clones, not every one. The table has around 300,000 clones, approximately 60% seen once. Treatment denoted: oral pan-JAK inhibitor, 5-10 mg twice daily. The sample was CD4+ T cells sorted from blood, taken at roughly week 52, from a patient treated with tofacitinib. All receptors come from a human donor with alopecia areata.

V gene TRBV11-2 combines with J gene TRBJ2-3; D remains unclear. Trimming cost V 3 bases and J 4 bases, with 11 bases left between them. Germline CDR1 SGHAT, CDR2 FQNNGV. The CDR3 is 14 residues long. CDR3 DNA: TGTGCCAGCAGCTTCCGGGTTATGGCAGATACGCAGTATTTT. Its translation is CASSFRVMADTQYF.

This sequence joins TRBV29-1 and TRBJ2-3, with 7 bases that match TRBD1. Germline loops: CDR1 SQVTM, CDR2 ANQGSEA. There are 14 residues in the CDR3. V shed 7 bases and J 3 bases; nucleotides not matched to a gene: 10. CDR3 DNA sequence: TGCAGCGCGGTCCGGGACAGCCATACAGATACGCAGTATTTT. It yields the protein CSAVRDSHTDTQYF.

The chain is built from TRBV6-5 and TRBJ1-6; the D is unclear. V was pared by 6 bases and J by 7 bases, with 10 bases between. Per the germline V gene, CDR1 is MNHEY and CDR2 is SVGAGI. This CDR3 is built from 13 residues. The CDR3 DNA follows: TGTGCCAGCAGGCTAGGGCTGAATTCACCCCTCCACTTT. Its translation is CASRLGLNSPLHF.